Given below is one TCR beta chain in context. These data originate in a study of blood T cell repertoires in COVID-19. Study overall: Acute-phase and convalescent COVID-19 samples originated in the United States, Italy and Spain. In each case, the material was cDNA or gDNA derived from T cells, B-cell-depleted T cells, or PBMCs.

Here immunoSEQ multiplex PCR was the method, and the copy in TCRdb shows in-frame clones only, minus some. The top ten hold about 10% of the sample, which has approximately 270,000 clones, approximately 83% seen once. The CDR3 is 17 residues long. The V end lost 4 bases, the J end lost 0 bases, and 13 bases lay between the germline ends. Germline loops: CDR1 LGHDT, CDR2 YNNKEL (reference sequence). The chain carries TRBV3-1 (or the pseudogene TRBV3-2) and TRBJ2-6, with D tentatively TRBD1 (6 bases). The sequenced material came from peripheral blood. The sequence was collected from a man older than 75 with acute or convalescent COVID-19. The CDR3 region has the DNA TGTGCCAGCAGCCGGACAGAAATAAGCTCTGGGGCCAACGTCCTGACTTTC. This encodes CASSRTEISSGANVLTF.